Detailed here is one T cell receptor beta chain. This CDR3 region has 17 residues. Germline assignment: CDR1 LNHDA and CDR2 SQIVND (reference sequence). The trim removed 9 bases at V and 0 bases at J, leaving 13 bases unmatched. The PCR employed 60 Vbeta primers together with 13 Jbeta primers. Sequencing used immunoSEQ multiplex PCR; TCRdb keeps in-frame clones, though not all of them. The top ten clones hold about 0.91% of a sample with around 150,000 clones, almost 80% of them seen once. The record originates from a study of cytomegalovirus exposure and HLA in healthy donors. This chain joins TRBV19 and TRBJ1-5; TRBD1 agrees at 8 bases. The receptor comes from a woman between 45 and 65 years old in good health and CMV-seropositive. Sequencing input: PBMCs. The DNA of the CDR3 is TGTGCCAGCCGTCCCGCCAGGGGGCGATTTAGCAATCAGCCCCAGCATTTT. Protein product: CASRPARGRFSNQPQHF.